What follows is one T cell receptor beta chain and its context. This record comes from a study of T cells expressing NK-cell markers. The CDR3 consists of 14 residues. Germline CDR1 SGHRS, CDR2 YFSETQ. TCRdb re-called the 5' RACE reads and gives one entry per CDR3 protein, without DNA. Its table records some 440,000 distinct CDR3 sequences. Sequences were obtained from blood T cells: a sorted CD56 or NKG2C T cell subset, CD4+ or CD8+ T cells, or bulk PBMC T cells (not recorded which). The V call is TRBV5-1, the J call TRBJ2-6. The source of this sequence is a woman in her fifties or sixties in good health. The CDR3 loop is CASSFVSGANVLTF. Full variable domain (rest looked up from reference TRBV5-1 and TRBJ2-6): KAGVTQTPRYLIKTRGQQVTLSCSPISGHRSVSWYQQTPGQGLQFLFEYFSETQRNKGNFPGRFSGRQFSNSRSEMNVSTLELGDSALYLCASSFVSGANVLTFGAGSRLTVL.